A single sample gave rise to the 7 T cell receptor beta chains below, sequenced in a study of human T cells and chemical hapten exposure. TCRdb redid the calling of the RACE reads with MiXCR, one entry per CDR3 protein. The repertoire has over 300,000 distinct CDR3 sequences, approximately 5.1% of them found once; the top ten carry around 2.6%. Time point defined: pre-sensitization, week 0. Specified treatment: therapeutic diphenylcyclopropenone sensitization with weekly scalp DPC. This material consisted of whole blood, taken in connection with sensitization to the hapten diphenylcyclopropenone (DPC). Receptors originate from a woman between 45 and 60 years old with alopecia areata. Some clones in this sample may be carry-over from other donors' samples.

This clonotype was seen repeatedly, ten times or more. The rearrangement links TRBV20-1 to TRBJ2-7; tentatively, D is TRBD1 (6 bases). This CDR3 contains 13 residues. Between the trimmed V and J ends, which lost 4 bases and 2 bases, there was a span of 12 bases. Per the germline V gene, CDR1 is DFQATT and CDR2 is SNEGSKA (reference sequence). CDR3 DNA: TGCAGTGCTACCCGGGACACTACCTACGAGCAGTACTTC. It encodes CSATRDTTYEQYF.

This clonotype was seen ten or more times. The V and J genes are TRBV6-6 and TRBJ2-1, with 10 bases that match TRBD1. The J segment lost 9 bases and the V segment lost 6 bases, leaving 8 bases of the junction unmatched. This CDR3 comprises 14 residues. The germline V gene encodes CDR1 MNHNY and CDR2 SVGAGI (reference sequence). Here the CDR3 reads CASSHTTGGGEQFF. The CDR3 DNA sequence: TGTGCCAGCAGCCACACGACAGGGGGCGGTGAGCAGTTCTTC.

This clonotype was seen a handful of times. The V gene is TRBV29-1, the J gene TRBJ2-1; TRBD2 matches at 7 bases. V was clipped by 6 bases and J by 2 bases; unmatched bases: 10. CDR3 length: 15 amino acids. Germline CDR1 reads SQVTM; CDR2 reads ANQGSEA. The CDR3 spells CSVVEASGTYNEQFF. The CDR3 DNA reads TGCAGCGTAGTAGAGGCTAGCGGTACCTACAATGAGCAGTTCTTC.

This clonotype was seen repeatedly, ten times or more. The chain couples TRBV13 to TRBJ2-3, with 11 bases that match TRBD2. Germline V gene data show CDR1 as PRHDT and CDR2 as FYEKMQ (reference sequence). The CDR3 length is 17 residues. With 0 bases clipped from V and 6 bases from J, the junction kept 8 bases outside the gene matches. The CDR3 loop reads CASSLGSRLAGSDTQYF. The CDR3 DNA sequence: TGTGCCAGCAGCTTAGGTTCAAGACTAGCGGGGTCGGATACGCAGTATTTT.

This clonotype was detected many times. The chain is built from TRBV20-1 and TRBJ2-7; weak D call: TRBD2 (6 bases). CDR3 length: 13 amino acids. Germline CDR1 and CDR2: DFQATT and SNEGSKA (reference sequence). The germline V and J ends were trimmed by 6 bases and 4 bases, with 16 bases remaining between them. The CDR3 loop reads CSANPAGLYEQYF. The CDR3 region has the DNA TGCAGTGCGAACCCCGCGGGGCTGTACGAGCAGTACTTC.

This clonotype was seen repeatedly, ten times or more. The V call is TRBV13, the J call TRBJ1-1; a weak D match, TRBD1 (5 bases). Germline CDR1 is PRHDT and CDR2 is FYEKMQ (reference sequence). This CDR3 has 14 amino acids. Trimming stripped 6 bases from V and 3 bases from J, with 14 bases between. In nucleotides, the CDR3 is TGTGCCAGCAGTGGACACCTCTGGGACACTGAAGCTTTCTTT. Encoded protein: CASSGHLWDTEAFF.

This clonotype was seen ten or more times. This chain uses TRBV5-6 with TRBJ2-7; D possibly corresponds to TRBD2 (6 bases). V was cut by 4 bases and J by 5 bases, with 16 bases left in between. The CDR3 loop spans 14 amino acids. CDR1 and CDR2 (germline): SGHDT, YYEEEE. CDR3 bases: TGTGCCAGCAGCCCACCGGGACTGCCGAACGAGCAGTACTTC. Translation gives CASSPPGLPNEQYF. The full variable domain, with the rest looked up from reference TRBV5-6 and TRBJ2-7, is DAGVTQSPTHLIKTRGQQVTLRCSPKSGHDTVSWYQQALGQGPQFIFQYYEEEERQRGNFPDRFSGHQFPNYSSELNVNALLLGDSALYLCASSPPGLPNEQYFGPGTRLTVT.